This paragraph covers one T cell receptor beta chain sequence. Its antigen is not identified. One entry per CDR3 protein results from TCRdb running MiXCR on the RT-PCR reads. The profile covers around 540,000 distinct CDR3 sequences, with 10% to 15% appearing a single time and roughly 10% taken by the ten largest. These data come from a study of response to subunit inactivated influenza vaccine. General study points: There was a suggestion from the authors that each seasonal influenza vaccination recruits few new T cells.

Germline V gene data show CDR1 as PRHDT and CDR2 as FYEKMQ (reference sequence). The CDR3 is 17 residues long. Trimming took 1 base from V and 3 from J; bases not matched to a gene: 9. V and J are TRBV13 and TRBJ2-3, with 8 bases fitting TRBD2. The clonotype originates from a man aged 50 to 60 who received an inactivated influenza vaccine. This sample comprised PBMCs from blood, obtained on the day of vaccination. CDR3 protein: CASSLEIRGGRTDTQYF. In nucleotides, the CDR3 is TGTGCCAGCAGCTTAGAAATCAGAGGCGGGAGGACAGATACGCAGTATTTT.